Here is one T cell receptor beta chain with its context. Here immunoSEQ multiplex PCR was the method, and the copy in TCRdb shows in-frame clones only, minus some. The repertoire has more than 40,000 clones, 70% to 90% of them found once; the top ten carry under 0.8%. This sample was taken from a study of T cell changes during pregnancy in multiple sclerosis. CDR3 size: 14 residues. CDR1 and CDR2 from the germline V gene are SGHRS and YFSETQ. Trimming pared 0 bases from V and 5 bases from J, leaving 12 bases between. Sequenced material: CD4+ T cells from peripheral blood mononuclear cells, taken in the first trimester of pregnancy. The TCR originated in a female donor with multiple sclerosis, enrolled in a pregnancy study. This sequence joins TRBV5-1 and TRBJ2-7; TRBD1 is a possible D gene (5 bases). This CDR3 is CASSLGQGSHEQYF. The CDR3 region has the DNA TGCGCCAGCAGCTTGGGTCAGGGATCCCACGAGCAGTACTTC.